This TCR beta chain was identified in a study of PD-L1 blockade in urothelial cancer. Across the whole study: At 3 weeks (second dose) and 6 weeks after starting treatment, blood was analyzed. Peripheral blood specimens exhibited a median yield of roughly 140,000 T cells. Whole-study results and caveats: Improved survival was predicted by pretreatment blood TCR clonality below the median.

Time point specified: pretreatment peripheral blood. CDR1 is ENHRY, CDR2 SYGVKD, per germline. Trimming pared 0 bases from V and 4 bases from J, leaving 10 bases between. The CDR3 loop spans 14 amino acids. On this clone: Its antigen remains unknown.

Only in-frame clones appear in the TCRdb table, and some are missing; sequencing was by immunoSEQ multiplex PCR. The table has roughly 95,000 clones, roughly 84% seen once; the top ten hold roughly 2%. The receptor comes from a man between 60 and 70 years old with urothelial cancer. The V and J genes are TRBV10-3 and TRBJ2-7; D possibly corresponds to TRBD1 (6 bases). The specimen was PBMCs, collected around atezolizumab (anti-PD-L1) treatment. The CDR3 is CAISESARGYEQYF. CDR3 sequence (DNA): TGTGCCATCAGTGAGTCGGCCAGGGGATACGAGCAGTACTTC.